This TCR beta chain was recovered during a study of shared clonotypes between healthy human individuals. Overall study context: A few men and two women, aged 18 to 49, were donors. Whole-study findings and limits: Estimated richness values were generally larger in naive subsets than in memory subsets. The generation probabilities recorded for non-shared clonotypes fell below those of clonotypes shared by all four donors.

The germline V gene encodes CDR1 MNHNS and CDR2 SASEGT. The J segment lost 6 bases and the V segment lost 4 bases, leaving 6 bases of the junction unmatched. The CDR3 covers 16 residues. With respect to this clone: Antigen specificity is unknown.

Genomic DNA from each subset was divided evenly over several immunoSEQ plates. Repertoires were generated with immunoSEQ multiplex PCR, while TCRdb's copy carries only in-frame clones and drops some. The sample lists about 2.4 million clones, about 92% occurring once. V and J are TRBV6-1 and TRBJ2-2, with TRBD1 identical over 12 bases. The specimen was naive CD4+ T cells sorted from blood. Stated subset: CD45RA+ positively selected. The TCR sequence derives from a man between 18 and 35 years old in good health. The CDR3 loop reads CASSATGQGAPGELFF. The CDR3 DNA reads TGTGCCAGCAGTGCCACGGGACAGGGGGCCCCCGGGGAGCTGTTTTTT.